The 19 T cell receptor beta chains in this list originate from one sample, sequenced in a study of OX40 agonist ivuxolimab in advanced cancers. Library prep was done by the immunoSEQ multiplex PCR assay. The table comes from immuneACCESS by way of TCRdb, which keeps in-frame sequences with V and J called. Part of the clones is missing from these tables; in studies checked, under half for an unresolved V gene and the rest for unknown reasons. This sample holds 35,000 to 45,000 clones; 70% to 90% were observed only once. The ten largest clones take up roughly 12% of the sample. This material consisted of CD4+ or CD8+ T cells sorted from blood, taken in a trial of the OX40 agonist ivuxolimab. The receptors were sampled from an adult with an advanced solid tumor such as melanoma, head and neck, liver or kidney cancer.

The V and J genes are TRBV4-1 and TRBJ1-5; D possibly corresponds to TRBD1 (5 bases). Germline CDR1 and CDR2: MGHRA and YSYEKL. This CDR3 spans 17 amino acids. V was trimmed by 5 bases and J by 0 bases, leaving 17 bases between them. The DNA of the CDR3 is TGCGCCAGCAGCTTTGACTGGGGGATATATAGCAATCAGCCCCAGCATTTT. It translates to CASSFDWGIYSNQPQHF.

V is TRBV28 and J is TRBJ2-1; 7 nucleotides match TRBD2. The CDR3 sequence is 15 residues long. Per germline, CDR1 MDHEN and CDR2 SYDVKM. Trimming removed 2 bases from V and 5 bases from J; junction bases left unmatched: 6. CDR3 nucleotide sequence: TGTGCCAGCAGTTTAGGGGACTACCCTGACAATGAGCAGTTCTTC. It specifies CASSLGDYPDNEQFF. Supplemented by reference TRBV28 and TRBJ2-1, the full variable domain reads DVKVTQSSRYLVKRTGEKVFLECVQDMDHENMFWYRQDPGLGLRLIYFSYDVKMKEKGDIPEGYSVSREKKERFSLILESASTNQTSMYLCASSLGDYPDNEQFFGPGTRLTVL.

V usage is TRBV7-9 and J usage is TRBJ2-1, with D maybe TRBD1 (6 bases). CDR1 and CDR2 from the germline V gene are SEHNR and FQNEAQ (reference sequence). The length of the CDR3 is 14 residues. Trimming shortened V by 2 bases and J by 5 bases, and 10 bases separated the two germline ends. The CDR3 reads CASSLNRANNEQFF. In nucleotides, the CDR3 is TGTGCCAGCAGCTTAAACAGGGCGAACAATGAGCAGTTCTTC.

This sequence joins TRBV4-1 and TRBJ1-1; 7 bases align to TRBD1. Germline V CDR1 and CDR2: MGHRA, YSYEKL. The length of the CDR3 is 16 residues. Losses at the gene ends were 7 bases for V and 0 bases for J; bases not matched to a gene: 11. The CDR3 spells CASTSKRDRLNTEAFF. The DNA of the CDR3 is TGCGCCAGCACCTCCAAGAGGGACAGATTGAACACTGAAGCTTTCTTT.

J is TRBJ2-1 and V is TRBV19; D not certain. Germline V gene lookup returns CDR1 LNHDA and CDR2 SQIVND (reference sequence). V was clipped by 7 bases and J by 0 bases, with 7 bases between them. The CDR3 spans 13 residues. The CDR3 DNA is TGTGCCAGTACTCGAGACTCCTACAATGAGCAGTTCTTC. Its translation is CASTRDSYNEQFF.

The genes are TRBV6-6 and TRBJ2-7, with D hard to call. In germline, CDR1 is MNHNY, CDR2 SVGAGI (reference sequence). CDR3 size: 14 residues. V lost 0 bases to trimming and J lost 0 bases, with 6 bases between them. CDR3 loop: CASSYSKASYEQYF. DNA for the CDR3: TGTGCCAGCAGTTACTCGAAAGCCTCCTACGAGCAGTACTTC.

This chain's CDR3 is CAIGIGGNSYEQYF. The DNA for the CDR3 is TGTGCCATCGGGATTGGGGGGAACTCCTACGAGCAGTACTTC. The chain combines TRBV10-3 with TRBJ2-7; possible D gene TRBD2, 6 bases. The V gene lost 8 bases and the J gene lost 0 bases, with 14 bases spanning the gap. CDR1 and CDR2 from the germline V gene are ENHRY and SYGVKD. The CDR3 covers 14 residues.

In its sample, this clone was seen once. Additional DNA sequences in this sample encode the identical CDR3. The chain employs TRBV27 and TRBJ2-5; D is perhaps TRBD2 (6 bases). From germline, CDR1 is MNHEY and CDR2 SMNVEV (reference sequence). V was shortened by 5 bases and J by 4 bases, with 14 bases between the two germline ends. This CDR3 is built from 14 residues. CDR3 sequence reads: CASSSGLAVETQYF. CDR3 nucleotides: TGTGCCAGCAGTAGTGGTTTAGCGGTAGAGACCCAGTACTTC.

The rearrangement joins TRBV28 to TRBJ2-7; D not resolved. This CDR3 has 17 amino acids. CDR1 is MDHEN, CDR2 SYDVKM, per germline. With 3 bases removed from V and 3 bases from J, the gap between germline ends came to 21 bases. The CDR3 sequence is CASSFRHILSPIYEQYF. The CDR3 DNA reads as TGTGCCAGCAGTTTTCGGCACATCCTTAGTCCGATCTACGAGCAGTACTTC.

The chain couples TRBV6-5 to TRBJ1-4; perhaps TRBD1 as D (5 bases). Per germline, CDR1 MNHEY and CDR2 SVGAGI. The CDR3 sequence is 13 residues long. Trimming shortened V by 3 bases and J by 5 bases, and 7 bases separated the two germline ends. CDR3 bases: TGTGCCAGCAGTTATGGGGGGAATGAAAAACTGTTTTTT. It translates to CASSYGGNEKLFF.

This clone came up once. This chain links TRBV5-4 with TRBJ2-1; 8 nucleotides align to TRBD1. The germline V gene encodes CDR1 SGHNT and CDR2 YYREEE (reference sequence). J was trimmed by 7 bases and V by 3 bases; bases with no gene match: 9. This CDR3 is built from 15 residues. CDR3 DNA: TGTGCCAGCAGCTCCTCCGGGACAGGCATTAATGAGCAGTTCTTC. Amino acid sequence: CASSSSGTGINEQFF.

This clone was counted a single time. This rearrangement joins TRBV27 to TRBJ2-7; D unresolved. Germline CDR1 is MNHEY and CDR2 is SMNVEV (reference sequence). The CDR3 has 12 amino acids. The ends were cut back, 2 bases at V and 8 bases at J, with 10 bases in the middle. CDR3 loop: CASSLLGGQQYF. The CDR3 DNA sequence: TGTGCCAGCAGTTTACTCGGCGGTCAGCAGTACTTC.

V is TRBV6-6 and J is TRBJ1-2, with 7 bases that match TRBD1. This CDR3 spans 14 amino acids. Germline values: CDR1 MNHNY, CDR2 SVGAGI (reference sequence). J was trimmed by 3 bases and V by 7 bases; bases with no gene match: 8. The CDR3 protein is CASTLSGTDYGYTF. CDR3 DNA: TGTGCCAGCACCCTCAGCGGGACAGACTATGGCTACACCTTC.

The chain employs TRBV4-1 and TRBJ2-2, with unresolved D. Germline V lookup: CDR1 MGHRA, CDR2 YSYEKL. V was shortened by 5 bases and J by 5 bases, with 9 bases between the two germline ends. This CDR3 has 13 residues. DNA for the CDR3: TGCGCCAGCAGCTGGATTAGGACCGGGGAGCTGTTTTTT. Its protein is CASSWIRTGELFF.

This clone is medium-sized in the sample. The rearrangement joins TRBV5-6 to TRBJ2-1; D call uncertain. Germline V gives CDR1 SGHDT, CDR2 YYEEEE. Trimming pared 0 bases from V and 8 bases from J, leaving 6 bases between. The CDR3 length is 12 residues. The CDR3 sequence is CASSLAVDEQFF. The CDR3 bases are TGTGCCAGCAGCTTGGCAGTAGATGAGCAGTTCTTC. Full variable domain (missing parts from reference TRBV5-6 and TRBJ2-1): DAGVTQSPTHLIKTRGQQVTLRCSPKSGHDTVSWYQQALGQGPQFIFQYYEEEERQRGNFPDRFSGHQFPNYSSELNVNALLLGDSALYLCASSLAVDEQFFGPGTRLTVL.

J is TRBJ2-1 and V is TRBV6-9; 7 bases line up with TRBD2. Germline lookup yields CDR1 MNHGY and CDR2 SVAAGI. The CDR3 is made up of 14 amino acids. Trimming at V came to 5 bases and at J to 4 bases, leaving 5 bases not matched to a gene. Here the CDR3 DNA reads TGTGCCAGCAGTCCTAGCGGACAATACAATGAGCAGTTCTTC. It translates to CASSPSGQYNEQFF.

The chain has TRBV15 and TRBJ2-5; D gene unclear. The V and J ends lost 1 base and 7 bases respectively, with 7 bases between them. The CDR3 has 12 residues. Germline V gene lookup returns CDR1 LNHNV and CDR2 YYDKDF (reference sequence). This CDR3 reads CATSRGDGTQYF. Written as DNA, the CDR3 is TGTGCCACCAGCAGAGGGGATGGGACCCAGTACTTC.

The chain employs TRBV5-1 and TRBJ2-1, with 7 bases aligning to TRBD2. CDR1 and CDR2 from the germline V gene are SGHRS and YFSETQ. The CDR3 covers 14 residues. Losses at the gene ends were 0 bases for V and 10 bases for J; bases not matched to a gene: 7. CDR3 coding DNA: TGCGCCAGCAGCTTGGCGCGGGAGCTCAAAGAGCAGTTCTTC. Translated: CASSLARELKEQFF. Using reference TRBV5-1 and TRBJ2-1 for the parts outside the CDR3, the full variable domain is KAGVTQTPRYLIKTRGQQVTLSCSPISGHRSVSWYQQTPGQGLQFLFEYFSETQRNKGNFPGRFSGRQFSNSRSEMNVSTLELGDSALYLCASSLARELKEQFFGPGTRLTVL.

The chain combines TRBV29-1 with TRBJ1-5; weak D call: TRBD1 (6 bases). Between the trimmed V and J ends, which lost 7 bases and 5 bases, there was a span of 15 bases. The CDR3 contains 13 residues. Germline-derived CDR1 and CDR2 are SQVTM and ANQGSEA. This CDR3 is CSAQQGGDQPQHF. In DNA form, the CDR3 reads TGCAGCGCCCAACAGGGCGGGGATCAGCCCCAGCATTTT.